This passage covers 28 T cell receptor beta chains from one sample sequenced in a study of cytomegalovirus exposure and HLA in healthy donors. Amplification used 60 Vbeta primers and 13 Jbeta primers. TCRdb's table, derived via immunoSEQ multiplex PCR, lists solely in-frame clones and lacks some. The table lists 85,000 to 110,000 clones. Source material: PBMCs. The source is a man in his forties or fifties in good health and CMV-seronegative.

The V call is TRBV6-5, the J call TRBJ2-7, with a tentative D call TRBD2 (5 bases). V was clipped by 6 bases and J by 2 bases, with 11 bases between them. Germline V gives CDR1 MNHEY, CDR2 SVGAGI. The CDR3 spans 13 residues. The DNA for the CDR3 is TGTGCCAGCAGGCGCCTACTAGCCTACGAGCAGTACTTC. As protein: CASRRLLAYEQYF.

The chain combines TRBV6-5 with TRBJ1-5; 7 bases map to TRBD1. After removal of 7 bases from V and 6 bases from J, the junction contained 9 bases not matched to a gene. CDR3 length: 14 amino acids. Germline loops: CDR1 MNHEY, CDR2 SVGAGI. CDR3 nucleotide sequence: TGTGCCAGCAATCATAGACAGGGTGGTCAGCCCCAGCATTTT. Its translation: CASNHRQGGQPQHF.

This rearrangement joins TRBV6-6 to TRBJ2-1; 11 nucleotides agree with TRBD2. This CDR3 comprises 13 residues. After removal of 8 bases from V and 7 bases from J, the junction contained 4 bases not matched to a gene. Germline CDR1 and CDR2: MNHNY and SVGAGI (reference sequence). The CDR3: CASLAGGKNEQFF. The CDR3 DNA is TGTGCCAGCTTAGCGGGAGGGAAGAATGAGCAGTTCTTC.

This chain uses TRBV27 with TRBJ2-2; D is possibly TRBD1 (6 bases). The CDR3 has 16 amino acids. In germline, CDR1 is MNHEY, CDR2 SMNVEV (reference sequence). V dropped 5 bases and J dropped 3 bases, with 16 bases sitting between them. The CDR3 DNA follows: TGTGCCAGCAGTCTGCGACAGGCTTTGGACACCGGGGAGCTGTTTTTT. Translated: CASSLRQALDTGELFF.

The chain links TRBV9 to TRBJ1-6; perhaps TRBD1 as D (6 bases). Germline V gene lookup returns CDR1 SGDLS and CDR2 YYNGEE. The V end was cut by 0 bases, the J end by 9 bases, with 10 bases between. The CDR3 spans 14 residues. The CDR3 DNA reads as TGTGCCAGCAGCGTAGGGGGGCAAGGTTCACCCCTCCACTTT. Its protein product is CASSVGGQGSPLHF.

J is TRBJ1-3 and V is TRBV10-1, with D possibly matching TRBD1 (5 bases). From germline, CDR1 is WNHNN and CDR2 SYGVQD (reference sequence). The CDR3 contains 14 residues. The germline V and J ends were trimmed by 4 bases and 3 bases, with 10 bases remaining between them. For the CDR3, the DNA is TGCGCCAGCAGTGCCTCGGGACTTGGAAACACCATATATTTT. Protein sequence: CASSASGLGNTIYF.

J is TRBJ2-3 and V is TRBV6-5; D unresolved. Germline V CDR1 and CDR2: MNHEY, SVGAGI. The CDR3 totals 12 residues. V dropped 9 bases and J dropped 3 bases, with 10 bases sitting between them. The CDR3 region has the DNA TGTGCCAGTAGAGCCCCGACAGATACGCAGTATTTT. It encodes CASRAPTDTQYF.

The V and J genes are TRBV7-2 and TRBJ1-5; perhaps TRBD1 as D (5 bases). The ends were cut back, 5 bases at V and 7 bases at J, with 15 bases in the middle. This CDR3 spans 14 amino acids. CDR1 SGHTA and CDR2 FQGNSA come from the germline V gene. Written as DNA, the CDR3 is TGTGCCAGCAGCCTGCTTGGGGGGAGACAGCCCCAGCATTTT. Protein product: CASSLLGGRQPQHF.

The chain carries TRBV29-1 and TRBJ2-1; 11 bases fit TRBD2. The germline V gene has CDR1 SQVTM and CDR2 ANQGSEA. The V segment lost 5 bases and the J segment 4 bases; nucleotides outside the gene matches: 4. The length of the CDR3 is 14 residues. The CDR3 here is CSVTGLAGYNEQFF. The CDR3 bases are TGCAGCGTTACCGGACTAGCGGGTTACAATGAGCAGTTCTTC.

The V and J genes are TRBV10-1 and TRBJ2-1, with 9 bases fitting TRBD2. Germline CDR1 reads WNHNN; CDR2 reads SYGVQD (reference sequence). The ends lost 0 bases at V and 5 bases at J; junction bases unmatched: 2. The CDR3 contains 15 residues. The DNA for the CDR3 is TGCGCCAGCAGTGAGTCGACTAGCGGCCACAATGAGCAGTTCTTC. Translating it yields CASSESTSGHNEQFF.

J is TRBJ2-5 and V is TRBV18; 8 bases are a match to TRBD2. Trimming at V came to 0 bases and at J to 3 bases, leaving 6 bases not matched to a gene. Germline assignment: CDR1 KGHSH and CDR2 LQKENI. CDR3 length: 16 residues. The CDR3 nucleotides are TGTGCCAGCTCACCACCGTCCGGGAGGGGCAAAGAGACCCAGTACTTC. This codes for CASSPPSGRGKETQYF.

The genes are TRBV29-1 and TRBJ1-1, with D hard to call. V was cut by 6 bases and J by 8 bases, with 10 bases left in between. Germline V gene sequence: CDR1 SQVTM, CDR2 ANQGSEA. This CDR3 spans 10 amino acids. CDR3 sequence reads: CSVGLREAFF. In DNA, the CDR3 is TGCAGCGTAGGACTCCGGGAAGCTTTCTTT. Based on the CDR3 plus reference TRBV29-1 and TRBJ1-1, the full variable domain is SAVISQKPSRDICQRGTSLTIQCQVDSQVTMMFWYRQQPGQSLTLIATANQGSEATYESGFVIDKFPISRPNLTFSTLTVSNMSPEDSSIYLCSVGLREAFFGQGTRLTVV.

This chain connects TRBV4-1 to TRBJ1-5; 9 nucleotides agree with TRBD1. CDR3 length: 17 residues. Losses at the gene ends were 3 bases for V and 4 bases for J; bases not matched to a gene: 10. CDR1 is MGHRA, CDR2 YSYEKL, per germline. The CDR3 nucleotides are TGCGCCAGCAGCCAGGACAGGGGCCCCAACGCTAATCAGCCCCAGCATTTT. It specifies CASSQDRGPNANQPQHF.

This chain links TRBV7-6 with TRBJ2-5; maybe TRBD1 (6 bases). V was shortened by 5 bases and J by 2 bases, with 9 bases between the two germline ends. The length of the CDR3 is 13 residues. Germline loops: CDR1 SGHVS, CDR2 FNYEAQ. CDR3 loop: CASSPGTQETQYF. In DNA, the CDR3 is TGTGCCAGCAGCCCCGGGACACAAGAGACCCAGTACTTC.

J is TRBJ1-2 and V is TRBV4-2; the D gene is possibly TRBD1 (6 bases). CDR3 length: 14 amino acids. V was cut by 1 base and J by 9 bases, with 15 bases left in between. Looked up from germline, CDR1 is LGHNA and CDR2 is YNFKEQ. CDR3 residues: CASSQAGEQGRYTF. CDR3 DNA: TGTGCCAGCAGCCAAGCTGGGGAACAGGGCCGCTACACCTTC.

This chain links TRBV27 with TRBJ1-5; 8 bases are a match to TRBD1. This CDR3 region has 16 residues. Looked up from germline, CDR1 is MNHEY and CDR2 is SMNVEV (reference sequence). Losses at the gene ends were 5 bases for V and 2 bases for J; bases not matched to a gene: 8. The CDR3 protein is CASSLYRGGGNQPQHF. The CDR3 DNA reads TGTGCCAGCAGTCTTTACAGGGGGGGCGGCAATCAGCCCCAGCATTTT.

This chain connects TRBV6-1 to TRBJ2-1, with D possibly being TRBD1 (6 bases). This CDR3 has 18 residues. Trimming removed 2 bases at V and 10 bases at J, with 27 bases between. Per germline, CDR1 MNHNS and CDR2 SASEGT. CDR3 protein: CASSEMGAVFGAGAEQFF. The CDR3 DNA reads TGTGCCAGCAGTGAAATGGGGGCAGTCTTCGGGGCGGGCGCGGAGCAGTTCTTC.

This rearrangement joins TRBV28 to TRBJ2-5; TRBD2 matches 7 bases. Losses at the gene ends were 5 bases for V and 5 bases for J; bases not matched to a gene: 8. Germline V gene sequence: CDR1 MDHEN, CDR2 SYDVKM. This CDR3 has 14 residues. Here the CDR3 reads CASSIGRPPETQYF. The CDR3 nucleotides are TGTGCCAGCAGTATCGGGAGGCCCCCGGAGACCCAGTACTTC. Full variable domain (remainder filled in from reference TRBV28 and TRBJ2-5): DVKVTQSSRYLVKRTGEKVFLECVQDMDHENMFWYRQDPGLGLRLIYFSYDVKMKEKGDIPEGYSVSREKKERFSLILESASTNQTSMYLCASSIGRPPETQYFGPGTRLLVL.

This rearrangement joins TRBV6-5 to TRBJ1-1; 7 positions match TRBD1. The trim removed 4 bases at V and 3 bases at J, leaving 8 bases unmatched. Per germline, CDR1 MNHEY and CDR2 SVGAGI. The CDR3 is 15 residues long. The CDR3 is CASSWSIDRDTEAFF. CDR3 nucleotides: TGTGCCAGCAGTTGGTCCATTGACAGGGACACTGAAGCTTTCTTT.

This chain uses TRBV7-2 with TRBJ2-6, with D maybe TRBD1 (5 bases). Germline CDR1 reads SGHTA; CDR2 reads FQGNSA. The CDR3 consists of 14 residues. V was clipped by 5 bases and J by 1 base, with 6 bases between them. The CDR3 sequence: CASSRQSGANVLTF. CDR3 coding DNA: TGTGCCAGCAGCAGACAGTCTGGGGCCAACGTCCTGACTTTC.

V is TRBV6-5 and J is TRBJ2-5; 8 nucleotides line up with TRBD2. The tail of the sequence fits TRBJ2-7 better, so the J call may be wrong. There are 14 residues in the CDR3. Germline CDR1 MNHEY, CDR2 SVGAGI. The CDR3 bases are TGTGCCAGCAACCTCGGGACTAGAGGATCCGAGCAGTACTTC. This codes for CASNLGTRGSEQYF.

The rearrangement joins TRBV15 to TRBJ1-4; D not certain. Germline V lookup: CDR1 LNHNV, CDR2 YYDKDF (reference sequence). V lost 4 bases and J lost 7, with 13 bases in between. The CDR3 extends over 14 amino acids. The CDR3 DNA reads TGTGCCACCAGCACTGACCTCCGGGGTGAAAAACTGTTTTTT. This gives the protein CATSTDLRGEKLFF. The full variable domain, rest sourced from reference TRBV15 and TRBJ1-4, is DAMVIQNPRYQVTQFGKPVTLSCSQTLNHNVMYWYQQKSSQAPKLLFHYYDKDFNNEADTPDNFQSRRPNTSFCFLDIRSPGLGDTAMYLCATSTDLRGEKLFFGSGTQLSVL.

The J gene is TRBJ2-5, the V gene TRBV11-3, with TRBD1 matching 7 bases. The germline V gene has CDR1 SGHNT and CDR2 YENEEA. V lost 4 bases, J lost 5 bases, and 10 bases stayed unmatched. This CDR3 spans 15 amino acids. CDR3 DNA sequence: TGTGCCAGCAGCTCACGAGGGACAGAGGGGGAGACCCAGTACTTC. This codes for CASSSRGTEGETQYF.

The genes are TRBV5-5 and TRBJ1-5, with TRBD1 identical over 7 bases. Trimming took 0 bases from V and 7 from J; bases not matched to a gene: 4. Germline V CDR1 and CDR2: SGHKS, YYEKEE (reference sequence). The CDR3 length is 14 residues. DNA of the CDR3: TGTGCCAGCAGCTTGGGAGGGGGCGAACAGCCCCAGCATTTT. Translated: CASSLGGGEQPQHF.

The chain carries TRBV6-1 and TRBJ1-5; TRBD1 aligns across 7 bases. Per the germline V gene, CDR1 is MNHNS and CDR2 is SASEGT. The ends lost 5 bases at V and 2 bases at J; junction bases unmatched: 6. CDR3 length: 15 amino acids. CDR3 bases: TGTGCCAGCAGTCAGGGGGTGGAGCGCAATCAGCCCCAGCATTTT. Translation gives CASSQGVERNQPQHF.

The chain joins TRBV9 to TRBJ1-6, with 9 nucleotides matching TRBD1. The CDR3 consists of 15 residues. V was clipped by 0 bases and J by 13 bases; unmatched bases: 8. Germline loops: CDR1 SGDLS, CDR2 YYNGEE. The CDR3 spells CASSVAQGQGSPLHF. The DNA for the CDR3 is TGTGCCAGCAGCGTAGCCCAGGGACAGGGATCGCCCCTCCACTTT.

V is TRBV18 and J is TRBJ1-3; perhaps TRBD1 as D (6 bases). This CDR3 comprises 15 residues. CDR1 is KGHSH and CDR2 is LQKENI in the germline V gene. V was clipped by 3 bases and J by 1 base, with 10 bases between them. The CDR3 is CASSPDRSSGNTIYF. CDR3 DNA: TGTGCCAGCTCACCCGACAGGTCGTCTGGAAACACCATATATTTT.

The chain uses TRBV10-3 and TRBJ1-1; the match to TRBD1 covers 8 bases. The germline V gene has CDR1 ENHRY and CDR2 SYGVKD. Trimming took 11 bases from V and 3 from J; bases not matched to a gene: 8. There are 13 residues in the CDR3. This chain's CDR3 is CAFAEDRDTEAFF. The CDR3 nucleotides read TGTGCCTTCGCCGAGGACAGGGACACTGAAGCTTTCTTT.